The 21 T cell receptor beta chains below were found in one sample sequenced in a study of blood T cell repertoires in COVID-19. The table came from immunoSEQ multiplex PCR; TCRdb's copy has only in-frame clones and leaves some out. The table shows over 250,000 clones, with just over 90% occurring only once. The sample consisted of peripheral blood. Receptors originate from a woman in her thirties with COVID-19, enrolled during active disease.

The rearrangement uses TRBV18 and TRBJ2-3; 12 nucleotides line up with TRBD1. This CDR3 contains 17 residues. Germline V gene data show CDR1 as KGHSH and CDR2 as LQKENI. The trim removed 3 bases at V and 3 bases at J, leaving 7 bases unmatched. The CDR3, as DNA: TGTGCCAGCTCACCGGGGACAGGGGGCCTGAGAACAGATACGCAGTATTTT. Its protein is CASSPGTGGLRTDTQYF.

The chain employs TRBV5-1 and TRBJ2-1, with 12 bases lining up with TRBD2. V was clipped by 6 bases and J by 6 bases; unmatched bases: 13. Germline CDR1 reads SGHRS; CDR2 reads YFSETQ. This CDR3 has 17 amino acids. Here the CDR3 reads CASIVERLAGVGNEQFF. The DNA for the CDR3 is TGCGCCAGCATAGTCGAACGACTAGCGGGAGTGGGCAATGAGCAGTTCTTC.

The chain joins TRBV7-8 to TRBJ1-1; D uncertain. The CDR3 has 13 residues. Germline CDR1 SGHVS, CDR2 FQNEAQ. Trimming left V 0 bases short and J 1 base short, with 3 bases between. Here the CDR3 DNA reads TGTGCCAGCAGCTTAGCACAGAACACTGAAGCTTTCTTT. Protein product: CASSLAQNTEAFF.

Only one count was recorded for this clone. The chain links TRBV11-2 to TRBJ2-1; possibly TRBD1 or TRBD2 for D (6 bases each). CDR3 length: 16 amino acids. V was pared by 5 bases and J by 3 bases, with 17 bases between. CDR1 SGHAT and CDR2 FQNNGV come from the germline V gene. CDR3 amino acids: CASSLGGGTFYNEQFF. CDR3 sequence (DNA): TGTGCCAGCAGCCTAGGAGGGGGTACGTTCTACAATGAGCAGTTCTTC.

This chain joins TRBV7-2 and TRBJ2-7; D possibly corresponds to TRBD2 (6 bases). Germline V gene lookup returns CDR1 SGHTA and CDR2 FQGNSA. Trimming shortened V by 2 bases and J by 3 bases, and 14 bases separated the two germline ends. The CDR3 extends over 15 amino acids. CDR3 protein: CASSLLMGGSYEQYF. CDR3 nucleotides: TGTGCCAGCAGCTTATTGATGGGGGGAAGCTACGAGCAGTACTTC.

The J gene is TRBJ2-2, the V gene TRBV13; 7 positions match TRBD2. Germline loops: CDR1 PRHDT, CDR2 FYEKMQ (reference sequence). The CDR3 runs 17 residues. The J segment lost 3 bases and the V segment lost 5 bases, leaving 12 bases of the junction unmatched. In DNA, the CDR3 is TGTGCCAGCAGCCTCCGCCCCAGCGGGGCCGACACCGGGGAGCTGTTTTTT. Its translation: CASSLRPSGADTGELFF.

The J gene is TRBJ2-2, the V gene TRBV24-1; unclear D gene. V gave up 5 bases and J gave up 0 bases, with 6 bases separating them. CDR1 and CDR2 from the germline V gene are KGHDR and SFDVKD. This CDR3 comprises 14 residues. CDR3 region: CATSARTNTGELFF. CDR3 DNA sequence: TGTGCCACCAGTGCCAGGACGAACACCGGGGAGCTGTTTTTT.

This clone has just one count. J is TRBJ2-1 and V is TRBV5-6, with 8 bases lining up with TRBD1. Germline CDR1 is SGHDT and CDR2 is YYEEEE. The ends lost 3 bases at V and 2 bases at J; junction bases unmatched: 7. The CDR3 is 16 residues long. The CDR3 loop is CASSWSTGEAYNEQFF. CDR3 bases: TGTGCCAGCAGCTGGTCGACAGGGGAGGCCTACAATGAGCAGTTCTTC.

The rearrangement joins TRBV11-1 to TRBJ1-1; no clear D. This CDR3 is 13 amino acids long. CDR1 and CDR2 (germline): SGHAT, FQDESV (reference sequence). V was clipped by 1 base and J by 4 bases, with 7 bases between them. Here the CDR3 reads CASSLDRSTEAFF. The CDR3 DNA follows: TGTGCCAGCAGCTTAGACCGGAGCACTGAAGCTTTCTTT.

The chain recombines TRBV7-9 with TRBJ2-1; 10 bases are a match to TRBD2. Germline CDR1 and CDR2: SEHNR and FQNEAQ (reference sequence). V lost 4 bases and J lost 4; bases outside the gene matches: 10. This CDR3 is 17 amino acids long. The CDR3: CASSSQLAGRLYNEQFF. DNA for the CDR3: TGTGCCAGCAGCTCACAACTAGCGGGAAGACTTTACAATGAGCAGTTCTTC.

V and J are TRBV10-2 and TRBJ2-3; possible D gene TRBD2, 6 bases. The CDR3 is made up of 13 amino acids. Germline V gene lookup returns CDR1 WSHSY and CDR2 SAAADI. Deletions cut 2 bases from V and 6 bases from J, with 9 bases between. The CDR3 reads CASSELAGDTQYF. CDR3 DNA: TGCGCCAGCAGTGAGCTTGCGGGGGATACGCAGTATTTT.

In its sample, this clone was seen once. The chain is built from TRBV18 and TRBJ2-3; 10 nucleotides align to TRBD2. The CDR3 is made up of 17 amino acids. Per the germline V gene, CDR1 is KGHSH and CDR2 is LQKENI. The V segment lost 2 bases and the J segment 0 bases; nucleotides outside the gene matches: 5. The CDR3 region has the DNA TGTGCCAGCTCACCATATATTAGCGGGGGGAGCACAGATACGCAGTATTTT. Translated: CASSPYISGGSTDTQYF.

The table lists this clone with a count of one. This chain connects TRBV18 to TRBJ1-4, with 8 bases identical to TRBD1. With V trimmed by 5 bases and J by 3 bases, 5 bases remained unmatched. CDR3 length equals 15 residues. Germline V gives CDR1 KGHSH, CDR2 LQKENI. The CDR3 nucleotides read TGTGCCAGCTCATTAATGACAGGGGCTAATGAAAAACTGTTTTTT. This sequence encodes CASSLMTGANEKLFF.

This clone was detected only once. The J gene is TRBJ1-1, the V gene TRBV28; TRBD1 matches 10 bases. J was trimmed by 3 bases and V by 4 bases; bases with no gene match: 5. Germline CDR1 reads MDHEN; CDR2 reads SYDVKM. The CDR3 contains 15 residues. The CDR3 nucleotides are TGTGCCAGCAGTTCCTCCGGGACAGGGGACACTGAAGCTTTCTTT. Translating it yields CASSSSGTGDTEAFF.

This chain connects TRBV6-1 to TRBJ1-5; no clear D. V was shortened by 0 bases and J by 5 bases, with 5 bases between the two germline ends. CDR1 and CDR2 from the germline V gene are MNHNS and SASEGT. This CDR3 contains 13 residues. The CDR3 DNA follows: TGTGCCAGCAGTGAAGCGAGGGATCAGCCCCAGCATTTT. Amino acid sequence: CASSEARDQPQHF.

The chain combines TRBV19 with TRBJ2-1; maybe TRBD2 (6 bases). This CDR3 region has 17 residues. V dropped 3 bases and J dropped 0 bases, with 15 bases sitting between them. Germline CDR1 is LNHDA and CDR2 is SQIVND (reference sequence). The CDR3 DNA follows: TGTGCCAGTAGTATGTGGGGACTCCTGAGCTCCTACAATGAGCAGTTCTTC. Protein sequence: CASSMWGLLSSYNEQFF.

This chain links TRBV30 with TRBJ1-4, with D perhaps matching TRBD1 (5 bases). CDR3 length: 18 amino acids. Germline loops: CDR1 GTSNPN, CDR2 SVGIG (reference sequence). Trimming removed 0 bases at V and 3 bases at J, with 20 bases between. CDR3 bases: TGTGCCTGGAGTGTACCCCAGGGAGGGAATTTGGCTAATGAAAAACTGTTTTTT. Protein product: CAWSVPQGGNLANEKLFF.

The V and J genes are TRBV19 and TRBJ1-5; 9 positions match TRBD1. Looked up from germline, CDR1 is LNHDA and CDR2 is SQIVND (reference sequence). V lost 6 bases and J lost 4; bases outside the gene matches: 7. The CDR3 loop spans 15 amino acids. The CDR3 loop is CASSSGQGPNQPQHF. CDR3 DNA sequence: TGTGCCAGTAGCAGCGGACAGGGGCCGAATCAGCCCCAGCATTTT.

The chain couples TRBV12-3 or TRBV12-4 to TRBJ2-5, with a tentative D call TRBD1 (5 bases). V was cut by 1 base and J by 5 bases, with 8 bases left in between. The CDR3 length is 13 residues. CDR3 residues: CASSLGGWETQYF. The CDR3 coding sequence is TGTGCCAGCAGTTTAGGGGGCTGGGAGACCCAGTACTTC.

V gene TRBV10-1 combines with J gene TRBJ2-7; no clear D. Trimming cost V 4 bases and J 0 bases, with 13 bases left between them. The germline V gene encodes CDR1 WNHNN and CDR2 SYGVQD (reference sequence). This CDR3 has 15 amino acids. CDR3 protein: CASSADPESSYEQYF. As DNA, the CDR3 is TGCGCCAGCAGTGCCGACCCGGAGAGCTCCTACGAGCAGTACTTC.

The rearrangement links TRBV6-6 to TRBJ2-1, with 9 bases fitting TRBD2. The CDR3 loop spans 16 amino acids. Germline lookup yields CDR1 MNHNY and CDR2 SVGAGI (reference sequence). Trimming removed 0 bases from V and 7 bases from J; junction bases left unmatched: 7. CDR3 loop: CASSYSGGGRGNEQFF. DNA of the CDR3: TGTGCCAGCAGTTACTCCGGTGGCGGGAGGGGGAATGAGCAGTTCTTC.